These T cell receptor beta chains were read from a single sample in a study of identical twins. TCRdb called the 5' RACE reads again in MiXCR, with one record for every CDR3 protein. In the table there are around 690,000 distinct CDR3 sequences, 21% of which are singletons. The same data also contributed to another study, on T cells expressing NK-cell markers.

What was sequenced was PBMCs. All receptors come from a woman aged 18-29 years in good health. Each CDR3 is given with its conserved first and last residue.

V gene,CDR3 protein
TRBV6-6,CASSQQGGTEAFF
TRBV13,CASSSGHDQPQHF
TRBV20-1,CSAGRTTYNEQFF
TRBV11-2,CASSLPAGSRETQYF
TRBV12-3/TRBV12-4,CASSPILDPVYGYTF
TRBV12-3/TRBV12-4,CASSPSNTPGELFF
TRBV7-8,CASSLTSRDGYTF
TRBV29-1,CSVVAGDTGELFF
TRBV12-3/TRBV12-4,CASSLMPDENTEAFF
TRBV7-2,CASSLGSLPHEQFF
TRBV20-1,CSAINSGNTIYF
TRBV6-5,CASKVTGASYGYTF
TRBV20-1,CSALDRGYGYTF
TRBV27,CASSRDIPYEQYF
TRBV5-1,CASSARLAGYLAEQYF
TRBV12-3/TRBV12-4,CASSLGAGGLGSYGYTF
TRBV5-5,CASSLWREGEQYF
TRBV20-1,CSARGAGIYEQYF
TRBV6-1,CARQQNNSPLHF
TRBV15,CATSRERWAYEQYF
TRBV4-1,CASSQDGGRAYEQYF
TRBV20-1,CSARDLDKNIQYF
TRBV12-3/TRBV12-4,CASGSAGSVSEQYF
TRBV7-9,CASSPLARPSYNEQFF
TRBV6-1,CASSVMGSLNEQFF
TRBV20-1,CSAFGNNEQFF
TRBV5-1,CASSLEGTGTNEQYF